Listed here are 32 T cell receptor beta chains from one sample, sequenced in a study of blood T cell repertoires in COVID-19. The protocol was immunoSEQ multiplex PCR, while the TCRdb copy is restricted to in-frame clones and leaves out a portion. This sample has 300,000 to 400,000 clones, with less than 90% found just once. Input material: peripheral blood. The receptors were sampled from a woman aged 55-70 years with COVID-19, enrolled during active disease.

In the case of this clone: At the DNA level, this CDR3 is encoded by other sequences in the same sample as well. The rearrangement uses TRBV5-4 and TRBJ2-3; 10 bases fit TRBD2. Germline values: CDR1 SGHNT, CDR2 YYREEE (reference sequence). Trimming removed 2 bases from V and 4 bases from J; junction bases left unmatched: 4. The CDR3 has 15 residues. CDR3: CASSLAGGPPDTQYF. The CDR3 DNA is TGTGCCAGCAGCTTAGCGGGGGGGCCCCCAGATACGCAGTATTTT.

CDR3 sequence: CAISDPITGNTEAFF. CDR3 nucleotide sequence: TGTGCCATCAGTGATCCGATCACAGGGAACACTGAAGCTTTCTTT. This sequence joins TRBV10-3 and TRBJ1-1; a weak D match, TRBD1 (5 bases). This CDR3 comprises 15 residues. Germline V gene sequence: CDR1 ENHRY, CDR2 SYGVKD. V was trimmed by 3 bases and J by 1 base, leaving 12 bases between them.

This chain joins TRBV29-1 and TRBJ2-1; no firm D call. CDR3 length: 12 amino acids. V shed 6 bases and J shed 2 bases, with 8 bases lying between them. Germline V lookup: CDR1 SQVTM, CDR2 ANQGSEA. The CDR3 loop reads CSVEQTYNEQFF. As DNA, the CDR3 is TGCAGCGTGGAACAGACCTACAATGAGCAGTTCTTC.

The chain couples TRBV6-1 to TRBJ2-5, with a possible D match to TRBD1 (5 bases). V lost 0 bases, J lost 0 bases, and 8 bases lay in between. Germline lookup yields CDR1 MNHNS and CDR2 SASEGT. The CDR3 is 15 residues long. The CDR3 spells CASSEAPGYQETQYF. DNA of the CDR3: TGTGCCAGCAGTGAAGCCCCAGGGTACCAAGAGACCCAGTACTTC.

This rearrangement joins TRBV11-2 to TRBJ1-4; 9 bases map to TRBD1. The CDR3 is made up of 14 amino acids. Per the germline V gene, CDR1 is SGHAT and CDR2 is FQNNGV. Trimming removed 4 bases from V and 8 bases from J; junction bases left unmatched: 5. CDR3 DNA sequence: TGTGCCAGCAGCTCTCGGACAGGGGTGGAAAAACTGTTTTTT. This codes for CASSSRTGVEKLFF.

The chain employs TRBV5-6 and TRBJ1-5; TRBD1 agrees at 8 bases. V lost 3 bases, J lost 0 bases, and 8 bases stayed unmatched. Germline V lookup: CDR1 SGHDT, CDR2 YYEEEE. The CDR3 covers 17 residues. The DNA of the CDR3 is TGTGCCAGCAGCTCCACGGACAGGGAGTATAGCAATCAGCCCCAGCATTTT. Amino acid sequence: CASSSTDREYSNQPQHF.

In this sample, this clone turned up a few times. V usage is TRBV12-3 or TRBV12-4 and J usage is TRBJ2-2; D is ambiguous. With 4 bases removed from V and 3 bases from J, the gap between germline ends came to 6 bases. This CDR3 is built from 13 residues. DNA for the CDR3: TGTGCCAGCAGTTACACCTACACCGGGGAGCTGTTTTTT. Residues: CASSYTYTGELFF.

The rearrangement uses TRBV2 and TRBJ2-5; perhaps TRBD1 as D (5 bases). V lost 0 bases, J lost 1 base, and 6 bases lay in between. Germline values: CDR1 SNHLY, CDR2 FYNNEI. This CDR3 contains 14 residues. CDR3 sequence: CASSEATGQETQYF. In nucleotides, the CDR3 is TGTGCCAGCAGTGAAGCTACAGGCCAAGAGACCCAGTACTTC.

In DNA form, the CDR3 reads TGCAGCGTTGAATACCCACAGGCGTACCACTATGGCTACACCTTC. Its protein product is CSVEYPQAYHYGYTF. The chain recombines TRBV29-1 with TRBJ1-2, with a possible D match to TRBD1 (5 bases). Germline CDR1 is SQVTM and CDR2 is ANQGSEA. Trimming shortened V by 2 bases and J by 3 bases, and 16 bases separated the two germline ends. CDR3 size: 15 residues. Combining the CDR3 with reference TRBV29-1 and TRBJ1-2 gives the whole variable domain SAVISQKPSRDICQRGTSLTIQCQVDSQVTMMFWYRQQPGQSLTLIATANQGSEATYESGFVIDKFPISRPNLTFSTLTVSNMSPEDSSIYLCSVEYPQAYHYGYTFGSGTRLTVV.

The chain couples TRBV19 to TRBJ1-2; possibly TRBD1 for D (5 bases). Germline assignment: CDR1 LNHDA and CDR2 SQIVND (reference sequence). This CDR3 region has 13 residues. The V gene lost 6 bases and the J gene lost 4 bases, with 12 bases spanning the gap. The CDR3 DNA reads as TGTGCCAGTAGCCTTACCGACAGCTATGGCTACACCTTC. Its translation: CASSLTDSYGYTF.

This clone was observed a single time. This chain joins TRBV6-5 and TRBJ2-1, with D perhaps TRBD2 (6 bases). Trimming pared 9 bases from V and 12 bases from J, leaving 21 bases between. Looked up from germline, CDR1 is MNHEY and CDR2 is SVGAGI. The CDR3 length is 13 residues. The CDR3: CASDSPGGDRQFF. CDR3 coding DNA: TGTGCCAGTGACTCTCCCGGGGGAGATAGGCAGTTCTTC.

This chain connects TRBV6-5 to TRBJ2-7, with 10 bases that match TRBD1. This CDR3 is built from 15 residues. With 7 bases clipped from V and 6 bases from J, the junction kept 12 bases outside the gene matches. Germline CDR1 reads MNHEY; CDR2 reads SVGAGI. The CDR3 spells CASTPEGTGVFEQYF. The CDR3 coding sequence is TGTGCCAGCACTCCGGAGGGGACAGGGGTCTTCGAGCAGTACTTC.

There are a few counts of this clone. The gene calls are TRBV5-3 and TRBJ1-1; unclear D gene. TRBV5-3 counts as an open reading frame of uncertain function. The CDR3 covers 15 residues. V was pared by 0 bases and J by 0 bases, with 9 bases between. CDR3 sequence reads: CARSLDRPMNTEAFF. For the CDR3, the DNA is TGTGCCAGAAGCTTGGACAGACCTATGAACACTGAAGCTTTCTTT.

The V call is TRBV6-1, the J call TRBJ1-1; D might be TRBD1 (5 bases). Germline V gene sequence: CDR1 MNHNS, CDR2 SASEGT. Trimming shortened V by 3 bases and J by 6 bases, and 14 bases separated the two germline ends. CDR3 length equals 14 residues. CDR3 in amino acids: CASSDAGKSPEAFF. The CDR3, as DNA: TGTGCCAGCAGTGACGCAGGGAAGTCCCCTGAAGCTTTCTTT.

The chain links TRBV6-1 to TRBJ1-5, with a tentative D call TRBD1 (5 bases). The CDR3 runs 15 residues. The germline gives CDR1 MNHNS, CDR2 SASEGT. V dropped 2 bases and J dropped 8 bases, with 16 bases sitting between them. CDR3 loop: CASSESFGALEPQHF. CDR3 DNA: TGTGCCAGCAGTGAAAGTTTTGGGGCCTTAGAGCCCCAGCATTTT.

In its sample, this clone was seen a few times. The rearrangement uses TRBV7-3 and TRBJ2-3; TRBD1 matches 7 bases. The CDR3 loop spans 14 amino acids. V was pared by 5 bases and J by 4 bases, with 6 bases of the junction left unmatched. The germline gives CDR1 SGHTA, CDR2 FQGTGA. The CDR3 loop is CASSLMQGADTQYF. The CDR3 bases are TGTGCCAGCAGCCTAATGCAGGGGGCAGATACGCAGTATTTT.

The chain is built from TRBV10-3 and TRBJ1-2, with D uncertain. Trimming cost V 6 bases and J 3 bases, with 11 bases left between them. This CDR3 is 13 amino acids long. Per the germline V gene, CDR1 is ENHRY and CDR2 is SYGVKD. The CDR3 coding sequence is TGTGCCATCAGAAAATCGGCGGACTATGGCTACACCTTC. It is translated as CAIRKSADYGYTF.

V usage is TRBV5-1 and J usage is TRBJ2-5; a weak D match, TRBD1 (5 bases). Per the germline V gene, CDR1 is SGHRS and CDR2 is YFSETQ. This CDR3 comprises 15 residues. Trimming removed 1 base from V and 1 base from J, with 11 bases in between. DNA of the CDR3: TGCGCCAGCAGCTTGAGGGGTACCCTCCAAGAGACCCAGTACTTC. Its protein product is CASSLRGTLQETQYF. Looking up the rest from reference TRBV5-1 and TRBJ2-5 gives the full variable domain: KAGVTQTPRYLIKTRGQQVTLSCSPISGHRSVSWYQQTPGQGLQFLFEYFSETQRNKGNFPGRFSGRQFSNSRSEMNVSTLELGDSALYLCASSLRGTLQETQYFGPGTRLLVL.

The CDR3: CASSSLTGLNEKLFF. The CDR3 nucleotides read TGTGCCAGCAGCTCCTTGACGGGTCTTAATGAAAAACTGTTTTTT. The V and J genes are TRBV11-2 and TRBJ1-4; no reliable D call. The germline V gene encodes CDR1 SGHAT and CDR2 FQNNGV. V was shortened by 4 bases and J by 4 bases, with 13 bases between the two germline ends. The CDR3 runs 15 residues.

This chain uses TRBV7-6 with TRBJ2-7; possibly TRBD1 for D (6 bases). The CDR3 length is 14 residues. CDR1 and CDR2 from the germline V gene are SGHVS and FNYEAQ. Trimming stripped 4 bases from V and 2 bases from J, with 12 bases between. As DNA, the CDR3 is TGTGCCAGCAGCTCCCGTGGGGGCACCTACGAGCAGTACTTC. This gives the protein CASSSRGGTYEQYF.

The V and J genes are TRBV4-3 and TRBJ2-7; 8 bases are a match to TRBD2. The CDR3 totals 15 residues. Unmatched junction bases numbered 9, after V lost 4 bases and J lost 4 bases. Germline V CDR1 and CDR2: LGHNA, YSLEER. This CDR3 is CASSPLGGARYEQYF. Here the CDR3 DNA reads TGCGCCAGCAGCCCTCTCGGGGGGGCGAGATACGAGCAGTACTTC.

This clone was detected once. J is TRBJ2-5 and V is TRBV7-9; 7 positions agree with TRBD1. Unmatched junction bases numbered 8, after V lost 7 bases and J lost 6 bases. The germline V gene has CDR1 SEHNR and CDR2 FQNEAQ (reference sequence). The CDR3 is 13 amino acids. The CDR3 reads CASTSDREKTQYF. Here the CDR3 DNA reads TGTGCCAGCACCTCAGACAGGGAGAAGACCCAGTACTTC.

The V and J genes are TRBV7-6 and TRBJ2-2; the D is unclear. The CDR3 runs 13 residues. The germline V gene encodes CDR1 SGHVS and CDR2 FNYEAQ. Trimming shortened V by 3 bases and J by 7 bases, and 9 bases separated the two germline ends. CDR3 nucleotide sequence: TGTGCCAGCAGCTTGGGTTCTAGCGGGGAGCTGTTTTTT. This sequence encodes CASSLGSSGELFF.

V is TRBV7-2 and J is TRBJ1-2; D is possibly TRBD1 (5 bases). In germline, CDR1 is SGHTA, CDR2 FQGNSA. The length of the CDR3 is 15 residues. The V gene lost 3 bases and the J gene lost 2 bases, with 13 bases spanning the gap. The CDR3 loop reads CASSLVGGGNYGYTF. CDR3 coding DNA: TGTGCCAGCAGCTTGGTGGGGGGAGGGAACTATGGCTACACCTTC.

The table lists this clone with a count of one. The gene calls are TRBV2 and TRBJ1-3; no definite D call. Trimming cost V 1 base and J 8 bases, with 9 bases left between them. This CDR3 comprises 13 residues. In germline, CDR1 is SNHLY, CDR2 FYNNEI. Here the CDR3 DNA reads TGTGCCAGCAGTGAAGGACCCGGGGACACCATATATTTT. Protein product: CASSEGPGDTIYF.

This clone was recorded a few times. The chain recombines TRBV27 with TRBJ1-2; D unresolved. The length of the CDR3 is 14 residues. Germline CDR1 and CDR2: MNHEY and SMNVEV (reference sequence). The V end lost 5 bases, the J end lost 5 bases, and 15 bases lay between the germline ends. CDR3 protein: CASSQWTVLYGYTF. The DNA for the CDR3 is TGTGCCAGCAGTCAATGGACTGTTTTATATGGCTACACCTTC.

The chain combines TRBV3-1 (or the pseudogene TRBV3-2) with TRBJ2-1, with D hard to call. The CDR3 covers 15 residues. CDR1 LGHDT and CDR2 YNNKEL come from the germline V gene (reference sequence). Deletions cut 1 base from V and 6 bases from J, with 13 bases between. DNA for the CDR3: TGTGCCAGCAGCCAAGTGATTTCCCCCGGCAATGAGCAGTTCTTC. Translating gives CASSQVISPGNEQFF.

The rearrangement uses TRBV18 and TRBJ2-7; D may be TRBD1 (6 bases). The CDR3 totals 13 residues. Germline CDR1 reads KGHSH; CDR2 reads LQKENI. V lost 4 bases, J lost 3 bases, and 10 bases lay in between. The CDR3 DNA follows: TGTGCCAGCTCACTTCAGGACAGCTACGAGCAGTACTTC. It translates to CASSLQDSYEQYF.

The chain joins TRBV11-2 to TRBJ2-2; no clear D. Trimming shortened V by 5 bases and J by 6 bases, and 7 bases separated the two germline ends. This CDR3 is 12 amino acids long. Germline V gene data show CDR1 as SGHAT and CDR2 as FQNNGV. CDR3 sequence reads: CASSPVAGELFF. The CDR3 nucleotides read TGTGCCAGCAGCCCGGTCGCCGGGGAGCTGTTTTTT.

The gene calls are TRBV4-1 and TRBJ1-3; D is perhaps TRBD1 (5 bases). Germline CDR1 and CDR2: MGHRA and YSYEKL. This CDR3 has 17 amino acids. V lost 3 bases to trimming and J lost 0 bases, with 15 bases between them. The CDR3 sequence is CASSQSPDRSSGNTIYF. In nucleotides, the CDR3 is TGCGCCAGCAGCCAGAGCCCCGACAGAAGCTCTGGAAACACCATATATTTT.

J is TRBJ2-7 and V is TRBV6-5; TRBD1 might be the D (6 bases). In germline, CDR1 is MNHEY, CDR2 SVGAGI. CDR3 size: 14 residues. Trimming removed 5 bases from V and 3 bases from J, with 14 bases in between. In DNA form, the CDR3 reads TGTGCCAGCAGTACACAGGGTAGGGACTACGAGCAGTACTTC. Protein product: CASSTQGRDYEQYF.

J is TRBJ1-2 and V is TRBV7-9; 10 bases are a match to TRBD1. Germline CDR1 is SEHNR and CDR2 is FQNEAQ (reference sequence). The CDR3 length is 14 residues. With 5 bases clipped from V and 8 bases from J, the junction kept 8 bases outside the gene matches. DNA of the CDR3: TGTGCCAGCAGCCCCCCCCCGGGACAGGGGGGCTACACCTTC. Translating gives CASSPPPGQGGYTF.